Below are 16 T cell receptor beta chains sequenced from a single sample in a study of blood T cell repertoires in COVID-19. Libraries were prepared by immunoSEQ multiplex PCR; TCRdb keeps only in-frame clonotypes and omits some of them. The sample records about 74,000 clones, 87% being singletons. Sequenced material: peripheral blood. These receptors were collected from a woman older than 75 with active or convalescent COVID-19.

This clone was observed a single time. The rearrangement joins TRBV19 to TRBJ2-7; D gene uncertain. This CDR3 has 13 amino acids. V lost 5 bases and J 2 bases, leaving 10 bases between the germline ends. The germline V gene has CDR1 LNHDA and CDR2 SQIVND (reference sequence). CDR3 region: CASSAQVTYEQYF. Written as DNA, the CDR3 is TGTGCCAGTAGTGCTCAGGTCACCTACGAGCAGTACTTC.

The V and J genes are TRBV18 and TRBJ1-5, with TRBD1 matching 7 bases. This CDR3 contains 14 residues. Germline V gene data show CDR1 as KGHSH and CDR2 as LQKENI. V shed 6 bases, J shed 2 bases, and the junction held 4 bases outside the gene matches. The CDR3: CASSATGGNQPQHF. In nucleotides, the CDR3 is TGTGCCAGCTCGGCTACAGGGGGCAATCAGCCCCAGCATTTT.

V and J are TRBV10-3 and TRBJ1-4; D is ambiguous. Trimming took 5 bases from V and 8 from J, leaving 12 bases between them. Germline V gives CDR1 ENHRY, CDR2 SYGVKD. The CDR3 has 13 residues. CDR3 in amino acids: CAISFDEFEKLFF. The DNA of the CDR3 is TGTGCCATCAGTTTCGATGAGTTCGAAAAACTGTTTTTT.

V is TRBV30 and J is TRBJ2-7; 10 nucleotides align to TRBD1. The CDR3 consists of 14 residues. Germline V lookup: CDR1 GTSNPN, CDR2 SVGIG (reference sequence). The V segment lost 5 bases and the J segment 3 bases; nucleotides outside the gene matches: 7. Written as DNA, the CDR3 is TGTGCCTGGGAGCCGGGACAGGGGAACTACGAGCAGTACTTC. Translation gives CAWEPGQGNYEQYF.

CDR3 loop: CASSLSVQGEAFF. The CDR3 DNA sequence: TGTGCCAGCAGCTTAAGCGTTCAGGGAGAAGCTTTCTTT. The rearrangement joins TRBV11-3 to TRBJ1-1, with D tentatively TRBD1 (5 bases). The CDR3 contains 13 residues. Trimming removed 2 bases at V and 8 bases at J, with 12 bases between. Germline CDR1 and CDR2: SGHNT and YENEEA.

The chain recombines TRBV12-5 with TRBJ2-5; 8 bases fit TRBD2. Germline values: CDR1 LGHNT, CDR2 FRNRAP. V dropped 6 bases and J dropped 1; count of bases not matched to a gene: 13. CDR3 length equals 17 residues. In DNA, the CDR3 is TGTGCTAGTGGCTTCGGGTCTAGCGGGTACTTCCAAGAGACCCAGTACTTC. It translates to CASGFGSSGYFQETQYF.

CDR3 loop: CASSAPGLAGGETGELFF. CDR3 nucleotides: TGTGCCAGCAGCGCACCGGGACTAGCGGGGGGGGAAACCGGGGAGCTGTTTTTT. The gene calls are TRBV9 and TRBJ2-2; 16 positions match TRBD2. V trimming: 3 bases; J trimming: 5 bases; junction bases outside the gene matches: 7. The CDR3 contains 18 residues. CDR1 and CDR2 (germline): SGDLS, YYNGEE.

V is TRBV18 and J is TRBJ1-6; D gene unclear. Trimming removed 3 bases from V and 6 bases from J, with 12 bases in between. The V gene's germline CDR1 is KGHSH and CDR2 LQKENI. The length of the CDR3 is 15 residues. The CDR3 bases are TGTGCCAGCTCACCCGAGGTGGCGGGTAATTCACCCCTCCACTTT. Translating gives CASSPEVAGNSPLHF.

The gene calls are TRBV30 and TRBJ1-1, with 7 bases fitting TRBD1. V gave up 1 base and J gave up 11 bases; unmatched junction bases: 10. Per germline, CDR1 GTSNPN and CDR2 SVGIG (reference sequence). The CDR3 loop spans 13 amino acids. The CDR3 region has the DNA TGTGCCTGGAGTGCGAGTTACGAGGGGGCGGCTTTCTTT. It yields the protein CAWSASYEGAAFF.

V and J are TRBV11-2 and TRBJ2-1; 7 bases match TRBD2. With V trimmed by 3 bases and J by 6 bases, 5 bases remained unmatched. CDR1 and CDR2 (germline): SGHAT, FQNNGV. The CDR3 loop spans 14 amino acids. The CDR3 sequence is CASSFAGEGNEQFF. The CDR3 region has the DNA TGTGCCAGCAGCTTTGCGGGGGAAGGCAATGAGCAGTTCTTC.

V and J are TRBV19 and TRBJ1-1; TRBD1 is a possible D gene (5 bases). Germline V CDR1 and CDR2: LNHDA, SQIVND (reference sequence). The V end lost 6 bases, the J end lost 5 bases, and 16 bases lay between the germline ends. CDR3 size: 14 residues. CDR3 amino acids: CASREGPWVTEAFF. The CDR3 bases are TGTGCCAGTAGGGAGGGACCGTGGGTTACTGAAGCTTTCTTT.

The chain uses TRBV6-6 and TRBJ1-5, with 10 bases aligning to TRBD1. Trimming removed 5 bases from V and 3 bases from J; junction bases left unmatched: 4. The CDR3 covers 15 residues. Germline CDR1 reads MNHNY; CDR2 reads SVGAGI (reference sequence). The CDR3 loop is CASSRGTGVNQPQHF. For the CDR3, the DNA is TGTGCCAGCAGTAGGGGGACAGGGGTCAATCAGCCCCAGCATTTT.

The chain recombines TRBV5-5 with TRBJ1-1; D might be TRBD1 (6 bases). Germline values: CDR1 SGHKS, CDR2 YYEKEE (reference sequence). The CDR3 consists of 16 residues. The V and J ends lost 5 bases and 1 base respectively, with 18 bases between them. Here the CDR3 reads CASRSATGIGNTEAFF. The CDR3 DNA reads TGTGCCAGCAGATCAGCAACAGGGATTGGGAACACTGAAGCTTTCTTT.

The rearrangement uses TRBV6-5 and TRBJ2-3, with D possibly TRBD2 on 5 matching bases. V lost 2 bases to trimming and J lost 1 base, with 13 bases between them. CDR1 is MNHEY and CDR2 is SVGAGI in the germline V gene. CDR3 size: 16 residues. For the CDR3, the DNA is TGTGCCAGCAGTTACGCGGAGGCGCACGGCACAGATACGCAGTATTTT. This gives the protein CASSYAEAHGTDTQYF.

This clone was counted only a few times. This sequence joins TRBV28 and TRBJ2-7; D unclear. The CDR3 sequence is 15 residues long. The ends were cut back, 7 bases at V and 0 bases at J, with 16 bases in the middle. The germline V gene encodes CDR1 MDHEN and CDR2 SYDVKM. The CDR3 region is CASTPAGSSSYEQYF. DNA of the CDR3: TGTGCCAGCACCCCCGCCGGCTCTAGCTCCTACGAGCAGTACTTC.

The chain carries TRBV11-2 and TRBJ2-3; D call uncertain. V gave up 4 bases and J gave up 4 bases, with 9 bases separating them. Germline V lookup: CDR1 SGHAT, CDR2 FQNNGV. The CDR3 extends over 13 amino acids. The CDR3 reads CASSSPLSDTQYF. As DNA, the CDR3 is TGTGCCAGCAGCTCCCCCCTATCAGATACGCAGTATTTT. Based on the CDR3 plus reference TRBV11-2 and TRBJ2-3, the full variable domain is EAGVAQSPRYKIIEKRQSVAFWCNPISGHATLYWYQQILGQGPKLLIQFQNNGVVDDSQLPKDRFSAERLKGVDSTLKIQPAKLEDSAVYLCASSSPLSDTQYFGPGTRLTVL.